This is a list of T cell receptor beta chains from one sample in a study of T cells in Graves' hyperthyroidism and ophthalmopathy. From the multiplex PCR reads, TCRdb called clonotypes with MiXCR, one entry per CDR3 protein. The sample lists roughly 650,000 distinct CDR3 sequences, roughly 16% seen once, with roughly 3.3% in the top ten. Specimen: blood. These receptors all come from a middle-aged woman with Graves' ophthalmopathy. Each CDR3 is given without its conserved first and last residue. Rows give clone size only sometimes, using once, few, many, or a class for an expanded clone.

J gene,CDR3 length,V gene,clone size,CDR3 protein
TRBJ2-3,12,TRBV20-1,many,SAWTSGSTDTQY
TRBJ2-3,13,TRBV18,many,ASSPQGLNTDTQY
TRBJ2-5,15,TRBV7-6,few,ASSPRTSGGLQETQY
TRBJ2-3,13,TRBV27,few,ASTRHPHGTDTQY
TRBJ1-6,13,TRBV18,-,ASSPLEGKNSPLH
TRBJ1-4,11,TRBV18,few,ASRGQTNEKLF
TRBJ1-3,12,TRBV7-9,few,ATRPGFSGNTIY
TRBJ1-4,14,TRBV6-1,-,ASSPWGGTTNEKLF
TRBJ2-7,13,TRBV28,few,ASSLRLDTNYEQY
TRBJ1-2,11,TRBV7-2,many,ASSRTGDYGYT
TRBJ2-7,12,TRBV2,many,ASSLQGFGDEQY
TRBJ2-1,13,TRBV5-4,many,ASSLTSGSLDEQF
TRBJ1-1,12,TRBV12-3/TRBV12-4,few,ASNRMGVDTEAF
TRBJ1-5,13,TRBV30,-,AWREGVGRNQPQH
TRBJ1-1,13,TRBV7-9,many,ASSSRRSSNTEAF
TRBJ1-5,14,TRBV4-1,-,TSSQELLIRNQPQH
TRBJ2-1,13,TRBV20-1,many,SASTALTLYNEQF
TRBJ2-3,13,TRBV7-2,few,ASSLGVRYTDTQY
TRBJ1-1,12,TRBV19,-,ASSAFGDGTEAF
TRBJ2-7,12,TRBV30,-,AWNPPRAFDEQY
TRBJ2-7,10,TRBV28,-,ASVGLLYEQY
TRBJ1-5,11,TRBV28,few,ASSLLVAGPQH
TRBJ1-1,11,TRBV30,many,AWSVPTNTEAF
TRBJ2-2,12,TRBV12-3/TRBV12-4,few,ASKAGGPTGELF
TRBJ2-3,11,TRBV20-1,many,SARVAYTDTQY
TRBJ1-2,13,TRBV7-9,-,ASSSPGHSTLGYT
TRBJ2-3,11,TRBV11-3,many,ASSFEVRDTQY
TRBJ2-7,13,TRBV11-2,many,ASSLRRTLSGEQY
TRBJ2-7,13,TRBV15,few,ATSGGTPSSYEQY
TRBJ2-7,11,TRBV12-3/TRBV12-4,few,ASSPGDAHEQY
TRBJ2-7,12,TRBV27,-,ASSPRLAIDEQY
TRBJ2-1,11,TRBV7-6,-,ASSLGPNNEQF
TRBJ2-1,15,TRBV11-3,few,ASSLRGGGGPYNEQF
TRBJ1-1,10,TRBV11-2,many,ASSPTSTEAF
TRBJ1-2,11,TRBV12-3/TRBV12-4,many,ASSLLQGGGYT
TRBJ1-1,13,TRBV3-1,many,ASSQVGRVDTEAF
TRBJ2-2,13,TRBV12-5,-,ASGYYRGGSGELF
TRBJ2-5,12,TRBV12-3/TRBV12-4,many,ASSLGQNQETQY
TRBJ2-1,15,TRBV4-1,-,ASSQDPGGSSYNEQF
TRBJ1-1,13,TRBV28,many,ASRSGGRADTEAF
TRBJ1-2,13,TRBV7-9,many,ASSPLTGTGGGYT
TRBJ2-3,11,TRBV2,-,ASSVSGGDTQY
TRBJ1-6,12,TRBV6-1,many,ASSETGLASPLH
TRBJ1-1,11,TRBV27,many,ASSLSGLTEAF
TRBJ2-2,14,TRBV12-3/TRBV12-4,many,ASRGLAGVSTGELF
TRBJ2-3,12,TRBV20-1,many,SARDSLGTDTQY
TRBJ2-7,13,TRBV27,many,ASSFGSGSRYEQY
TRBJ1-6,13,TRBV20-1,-,SARDGGTTNSPLH
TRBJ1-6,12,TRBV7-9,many,ASSAGLTNSPLH
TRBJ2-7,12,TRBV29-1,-,SVGVDYSGSEQY
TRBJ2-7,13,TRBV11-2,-,ASSANPGQVREQY